The clone carrying this T cell receptor beta chain was picked up many times. This record belongs to a study of tumor and adjacent non-tumor tissue in lung cancer. A modified ARM-PCR protocol with three rounds of nested PCR amplified TCRbeta. Using its own MiXCR run on the multiplex PCR reads, TCRdb lists one record per CDR3 protein. The sample carries approximately 100,000 distinct CDR3 sequences, 55% to 65% recorded once. CDR3 length equals 12 residues. Germline CDR1 reads DFQATT; CDR2 reads SNEGSKA (reference sequence). V shed 4 bases and J shed 3 bases, with 10 bases lying between them. RNA was extracted from bulk tissue without any cell sorting. More than 3 cm separated this lung sample from the edge of the tumor.

Sequences were obtained from distant non-tumor lung tissue. The chain recombines TRBV20-1 with TRBJ2-7, with a possible D match to TRBD2 (6 bases). The receptor comes from a man aged 25-40 years with non-small cell lung cancer. The CDR3 sequence is CSAKPGLYEQYF. CDR3 nucleotides: TGCAGTGCTAAGCCGGGACTCTACGAGCAGTACTTC.